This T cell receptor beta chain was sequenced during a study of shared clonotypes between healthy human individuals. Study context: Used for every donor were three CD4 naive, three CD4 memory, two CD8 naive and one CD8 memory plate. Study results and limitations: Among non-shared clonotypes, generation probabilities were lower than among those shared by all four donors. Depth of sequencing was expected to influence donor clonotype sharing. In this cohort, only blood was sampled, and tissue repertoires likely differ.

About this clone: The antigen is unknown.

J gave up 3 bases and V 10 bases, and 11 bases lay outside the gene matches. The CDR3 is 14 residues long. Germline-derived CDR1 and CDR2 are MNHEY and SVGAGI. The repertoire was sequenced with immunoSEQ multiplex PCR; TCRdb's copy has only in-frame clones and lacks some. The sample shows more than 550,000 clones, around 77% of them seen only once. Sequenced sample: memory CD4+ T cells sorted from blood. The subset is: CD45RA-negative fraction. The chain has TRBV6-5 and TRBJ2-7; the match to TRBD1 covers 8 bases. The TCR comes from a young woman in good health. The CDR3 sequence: CATARGQALYEQYF. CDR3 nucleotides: TGTGCCACGGCCAGGGGGCAAGCCCTCTACGAGCAGTACTTC.